A selection of T cell receptor beta chains follows, all from one sample in a study of blood T cell repertoires in COVID-19. Method: immunoSEQ multiplex PCR; TCRdb's copy keeps in-frame clones and lacks some. The repertoire holds about 320,000 clones, about nine tenths seen once, with 5.2% in the top ten. Sequencing was performed on PBMCs or T cells enriched from blood (not recorded which). All receptors derive from a man aged 60 to 69 who had recovered from COVID-19. CDR3s include the opening cysteine and the closing phenylalanine or tryptophan. A D gene is named only where the DNA matches it firmly. Some rows mark clone size as missing; the rest say once, few, many or name a class of expanded clone.

v_call	d_call	clone_size	j_call	cdr3_aa	cdr3_nt
TRBV19	.	.	TRBJ1-1	CASSREFREAFF	TGTGCCAGTAGTAGGGAGTTCCGGGAAGCTTTCTTT
TRBV11-3	.	.	TRBJ2-1	CASSLNGRGNYNEQFF	TGTGCCAGCAGCTTAAATGGCAGGGGTAACTACAATGAGCAGTTCTTC
TRBV7-2	.	.	TRBJ2-7	CASSLIPGTTYEQYF	TGTGCCAGCAGCTTAATCCCAGGAACAACCTACGAGCAGTACTTC
TRBV7-8	.	.	TRBJ1-2	CASSFSDRAYGYTF	TGTGCCAGCAGCTTTTCCGACAGAGCCTATGGCTACACCTTC
TRBV21-1	.	.	TRBJ2-7	CASSKEAGGGRDGQYF	TGTGCCAGCAGCAAAGAAGCTGGCGGGGGGAGGGATGGGCAGTACTTC
TRBV6-6	TRBD2	.	TRBJ2-1	CASSPGTSGILGEQFF	TGTGCCAGCAGTCCGGGGACTAGCGGAATATTGGGTGAGCAGTTCTTC
TRBV19	.	few	TRBJ1-5	CASSRVGRDHQPQHF	TGTGCCAGTAGTAGGGTGGGGAGGGACCATCAGCCCCAGCATTTT
TRBV7-2	.	once	TRBJ1-1	CASSLAHWARTEAFF	TGTGCCAGCAGCTTAGCGCATTGGGCGCGCACTGAAGCTTTCTTT
TRBV29-1	.	.	TRBJ1-4	CSVELAFPGEKLFF	TGCAGCGTTGAGTTGGCCTTCCCAGGTGAAAAACTGTTTTTT
TRBV10-2	.	.	TRBJ2-7	CASSEGSRQTFSYEQYF	TGCGCCAGCAGTGAGGGTTCTCGACAGACCTTCTCCTACGAGCAGTACTTC
TRBV7-9	.	.	TRBJ1-1	CASSLTLNTEAFF	TGTGCCAGCAGCTTAACATTGAACACTGAAGCTTTCTTT
TRBV5-1	.	.	TRBJ2-7	CASSLEMGAPGYEQYF	TGCGCCAGCAGCTTGGAGATGGGGGCGCCCGGCTACGAGCAGTACTTC
TRBV29-1	.	.	TRBJ1-1	CSVEAVYMNTEAFF	TGCAGCGTTGAGGCGGTATACATGAACACTGAAGCTTTCTTT
TRBV28	.	few	TRBJ2-7	CASSISPRDSPPEQYF	TGTGCCAGCAGTATTTCTCCCCGGGACTCTCCCCCCGAGCAGTACTTC
TRBV5-1	.	.	TRBJ1-4	CASSRDRGDEKLFF	TGCGCCAGCAGCCGTGACCGGGGGGATGAAAAACTGTTTTTT
TRBV30	.	.	TRBJ1-6	CAWTPARGAFYNSPLHF	TGTGCCTGGACCCCCGCCCGGGGGGCGTTCTATAATTCACCCCTCCACTTT
TRBV30	.	.	TRBJ1-4	CAWRLGGANEKLFF	TGTGCCTGGAGGTTGGGGGGAGCAAATGAAAAACTGTTTTTT
TRBV28	.	.	TRBJ1-4	CASSFGATPNEKLFF	TGTGCCAGCAGTTTTGGGGCAACCCCCAATGAAAAACTGTTTTTT
TRBV5-1	TRBD1	.	TRBJ2-3	CASSGQGQGTDTQYF	TGCGCCAGCAGCGGCCAGGGACAGGGGACAGATACGCAGTATTTT
TRBV6-1	TRBD2	once	TRBJ2-3	CASSSASGNRDTQYF	TGTGCCAGCAGTTCCGCTAGCGGGAACCGAGATACGCAGTATTTT
TRBV5-1	.	.	TRBJ1-1	CASSPQDSATNTEAFF	TGCGCCAGCAGCCCCCAGGACAGTGCAACGAACACTGAAGCTTTCTTT
TRBV5-1	TRBD2	.	TRBJ2-7	CASSLGGREGSYEQYF	TGCGCCAGCAGCTTGGGGGGGCGGGAGGGTTCCTACGAGCAGTACTTC
TRBV6-2/TRBV6-3	.	.	TRBJ1-5	CASSPSQAINQPQHF	TGTGCCAGCAGTCCATCTCAGGCAATCAATCAGCCCCAGCATTTT
TRBV27	.	.	TRBJ1-6	CASSFSNSPLHF	TGTGCCAGCAGTTTTTCGAATTCACCCCTCCACTTT
TRBV5-6	.	.	TRBJ2-7	CASSLTYYEQYF	TGTGCCAGCAGCTTGACATACTACGAGCAGTACTTC
TRBV10-3	TRBD1	.	TRBJ2-3	CAISESGQGGDTQYF	TGTGCCATCAGTGAGTCCGGACAGGGGGGAGATACGCAGTATTTT
TRBV29-1	TRBD1	.	TRBJ1-5	CSVELGTGEQPQHF	TGCAGCGTTGAATTGGGGACAGGGGAACAGCCCCAGCATTTT
TRBV5-1	TRBD1	once	TRBJ1-6	CASSLAGGQGSPLHF	TGCGCCAGCAGCTTGGCAGGGGGCCAAGGTTCACCCCTCCACTTT
TRBV15	.	.	TRBJ1-1	CATSRLNTEAFF	TGTGCCACCAGCAGACTTAACACTGAAGCTTTCTTT
TRBV9	TRBD2	.	TRBJ2-3	CASSTGPGLALDTQYF	TGTGCCAGCAGCACGGGACCGGGACTAGCGCTAGATACGCAGTATTTT
TRBV28	TRBD1	.	TRBJ2-7	CASGLTGGQSYEQYF	TGTGCCAGCGGACTTACAGGGGGCCAATCCTACGAGCAGTACTTC
TRBV18	TRBD1	.	TRBJ1-2	CASSPRDRPGGYGYTF	TGTGCCAGCTCACCCAGGGACAGACCGGGTGGCTATGGCTACACCTTC
TRBV29-1	TRBD1	.	TRBJ1-2	CSVEKGQGPWGYTF	TGCAGCGTTGAAAAAGGACAGGGGCCTTGGGGCTACACCTTC
TRBV5-1	.	.	TRBJ2-1	CASSLDAGWSYNEQFF	TGCGCCAGCAGCTTGGATGCAGGGTGGTCCTACAATGAGCAGTTCTTC
TRBV28	.	few	TRBJ1-5	CASSLRQNQPQHF	TGTGCCAGCAGTTTGCGGCAGAATCAGCCCCAGCATTTT
TRBV6-6	.	.	TRBJ1-6	CASSFQGFDSPLHF	TGTGCCAGCAGTTTCCAGGGATTTGATTCACCCCTCCACTTT
TRBV2	.	.	TRBJ2-3	CASKESDTQYF	TGTGCCAGCAAGGAGAGTGATACGCAGTATTTT
TRBV29-1	TRBD2	.	TRBJ2-2	CSVSSGASTGELFF	TGCAGCGTGAGTAGCGGGGCGAGCACCGGGGAGCTGTTTTTT
TRBV5-1	TRBD2	.	TRBJ2-1	CASSLSSGSLNEQFF	TGCGCCAGCAGCTTGTCTAGCGGGAGTTTAAATGAGCAGTTCTTC
TRBV7-6	.	.	TRBJ2-2	CASSLAGLAETGELFF	TGTGCCAGCAGCTTAGCGGGACTGGCAGAAACCGGGGAGCTGTTTTTT
TRBV3-1/TRBV3-2	TRBD1	.	TRBJ1-5	CASSQNRGQPQHF	TGTGCCAGCAGCCAAAACAGGGGACAGCCCCAGCATTTT
TRBV28	TRBD1	.	TRBJ1-4	CASSRQGTNEKLFF	TGTGCCAGCAGTCGACAGGGAACTAATGAAAAACTGTTTTTT
TRBV4-2	TRBD2	few	TRBJ2-3	CASSQGSTSGSPDTQYF	TGTGCCAGCAGCCAGGGTTCAACTAGCGGGAGCCCAGATACGCAGTATTTT
TRBV12-3/TRBV12-4	.	.	TRBJ1-5	CASSFDRYQPQHF	TGTGCCAGCAGCTTTGACAGGTATCAGCCCCAGCATTTT